One and the same sample provided the 21 T cell receptor beta chains below, sequenced in a study of blood T cell repertoires in COVID-19 (dated by TCRdb to 2018 to 2021). The library was obtained by the immunoSEQ multiplex PCR assay. In its TCRdb copy, this immuneACCESS table keeps in-frame sequences only and misses some clones. Where compared with another copy, unresolved V genes explain less than half of these, and the others have no known cause. The sample yields roughly 400,000 clones; approximately 87% were counted once. Roughly 10% of the sample lies in the top ten. What was sequenced was PBMCs or T cells enriched from blood (not recorded which). The receptors were sampled from a woman aged 45-59 years who had recovered from COVID-19.

This chain's CDR3 is CASSRNTGASGELFF. The DNA of the CDR3 is TGTGCCAGCAGCAGAAACACAGGAGCGTCCGGGGAGCTGTTTTTT. The J gene is TRBJ2-2, the V gene TRBV14; maybe TRBD1 (5 bases). Trimming took off 5 bases at V and 6 bases at J, with 16 bases between the two ends. The CDR3 runs to 15 residues. Germline V gene lookup returns CDR1 SGHDN and CDR2 FVKESK.

The chain links TRBV24-1 to TRBJ1-5, with D unclear. The CDR3 is 15 amino acids. Germline assignment: CDR1 KGHDR and CDR2 SFDVKD. The germline V and J ends were trimmed by 3 bases and 1 base, with 9 bases remaining between them. CDR3 DNA: TGTGCCACCAGTGATGGCGAGGTGAGCAATCAGCCCCAGCATTTT. It translates to CATSDGEVSNQPQHF.

This clone came up a few times. The chain is built from TRBV5-1 and TRBJ1-2; D might be TRBD1 (5 bases). The ends were cut back, 0 bases at V and 4 bases at J, with 16 bases in the middle. Germline lookup yields CDR1 SGHRS and CDR2 YFSETQ. The CDR3 runs to 16 residues. DNA for the CDR3: TGCGCCAGCAGCTTGGACGGGGGATTCTATGTCTATGGCTACACCTTC. Its protein product is CASSLDGGFYVYGYTF.

The chain is built from TRBV2 and TRBJ1-1; 7 nucleotides match TRBD1. CDR1 is SNHLY, CDR2 FYNNEI, per germline. This CDR3 has 15 residues. With V trimmed by 0 bases and J by 4 bases, 5 bases remained unmatched. The CDR3 here is CASSEAQGGLTEAFF. CDR3 in DNA: TGTGCCAGCAGTGAAGCGCAGGGGGGACTCACTGAAGCTTTCTTT.

This clone was observed once. As DNA, the CDR3 is TGTGCCAGCAGCCAAGGGACAGGGTTAATCTCCGGAAACACCATATATTTT. It yields the protein CASSQGTGLISGNTIYF. V is TRBV3-1 (or the pseudogene TRBV3-2) and J is TRBJ1-3; 8 bases are a match to TRBD1. Germline V gives CDR1 LGHDT, CDR2 YNNKEL (reference sequence). V shed 1 base and J 4 bases; nucleotides not matched to a gene: 9. The CDR3 spans 17 residues.

V gene TRBV9 combines with J gene TRBJ2-3, with a weak D call TRBD1 (5 bases). Per germline, CDR1 SGDLS and CDR2 YYNGEE. This CDR3 spans 15 amino acids. Trimming removed 4 bases from V and 1 base from J, with 13 bases in between. The CDR3 reads CASSKRQQRTDTQYF. CDR3 sequence (DNA): TGTGCCAGCAGCAAAAGACAGCAACGCACAGATACGCAGTATTTT.

This clone appeared once. The rearrangement links TRBV9 to TRBJ2-3; D is perhaps TRBD2 (5 bases). The CDR3 is made up of 16 amino acids. V lost 2 bases and J lost 2, with 15 bases in between. CDR1 SGDLS and CDR2 YYNGEE come from the germline V gene. The CDR3 nucleotides are TGTGCCAGCAGCGTTGATCCAGCGGACTTCACAGATACGCAGTATTTT. Its translation: CASSVDPADFTDTQYF.

The chain is built from TRBV19 and TRBJ1-1, with 9 bases matching TRBD1. Germline V gene lookup returns CDR1 LNHDA and CDR2 SQIVND (reference sequence). The V and J ends lost 9 bases and 5 bases, in that order; junction bases with no gene match: 16. The CDR3 has 16 residues. The CDR3 DNA is TGTGCCAGCAGCCCTCGAGAGGACAGGGGTGGGACTGAAGCTTTCTTT. This sequence encodes CASSPREDRGGTEAFF.

This clone was detected once. The chain couples TRBV27 to TRBJ1-4; D gene ambiguous. The length of the CDR3 is 11 residues. CDR1 is MNHEY and CDR2 is SMNVEV in the germline V gene (reference sequence). With 6 bases removed from V and 7 bases from J, the gap between germline ends came to 6 bases. This CDR3 is CASRTGEKLFF. In DNA form, the CDR3 reads TGTGCCAGCAGAACTGGTGAAAAACTGTTTTTT.

The chain combines TRBV7-9 with TRBJ1-2; D possibly corresponds to TRBD1 (5 bases). The V end was cut by 4 bases, the J end by 1 base, with 13 bases between. This CDR3 contains 15 residues. Germline lookup yields CDR1 SEHNR and CDR2 FQNEAQ (reference sequence). In DNA, the CDR3 is TGTGCCAGCAGCTCCGAATCAGGGATTAACTATGGCTACACCTTC. Its translation is CASSSESGINYGYTF.

This clone was detected once. The CDR3 loop is CASSPRRGGRISTDTQYF. The CDR3 DNA follows: TGTGCCAGCTCACCAAGGCGGGGGGGCCGCATAAGCACAGATACGCAGTATTTT. This chain joins TRBV18 and TRBJ2-3; 9 nucleotides agree with TRBD2. Looked up from germline, CDR1 is KGHSH and CDR2 is LQKENI. The trim removed 2 bases at V and 0 bases at J, leaving 9 bases unmatched. The CDR3 consists of 18 residues.

In this sample, this clone turned up many times. The J gene is TRBJ2-7, the V gene TRBV13, with TRBD2 identical over 8 bases. The V gene end was trimmed by 7 bases and the J gene end by 3 bases; junction bases not matched to a gene: 8. In germline, CDR1 is PRHDT, CDR2 FYEKMQ (reference sequence). This CDR3 spans 14 amino acids. The CDR3 spells CASTSRLANYEQYF. The DNA of the CDR3 is TGTGCCAGCACCTCGCGACTAGCGAACTACGAGCAGTACTTC.

The chain carries TRBV3-1 (or the pseudogene TRBV3-2) and TRBJ2-2; D unresolved. With 2 bases removed from V and 5 bases from J, the gap between germline ends came to 6 bases. Looked up from germline, CDR1 is LGHDT and CDR2 is YNNKEL (reference sequence). The CDR3 sequence is 13 residues long. The CDR3 region has the DNA TGTGCCAGCAGCCAACTAGGTACCGGGGAGCTGTTTTTT. This translates into CASSQLGTGELFF.

The genes are TRBV30 and TRBJ2-3; 12 nucleotides line up with TRBD2. The V and J ends lost 6 bases and 4 bases, in that order; junction bases with no gene match: 5. Looked up from germline, CDR1 is GTSNPN and CDR2 is SVGIG (reference sequence). The CDR3 length is 14 residues. The CDR3 loop reads CACRLAGASDTQYF. CDR3 bases: TGTGCCTGCCGACTAGCGGGGGCATCAGATACGCAGTATTTT.

This clone is a singleton in its sample. The chain combines TRBV23-1 with TRBJ2-7; TRBD2 agrees at 7 bases. TRBV23-1 is labeled an ORF, and its function is uncertain. After removal of 6 bases from V and 0 bases from J, the junction contained 14 bases not matched to a gene. This CDR3 contains 17 residues. CDR3 loop: CASSEKLPGTISYEQYF. The CDR3 DNA sequence: TGCGCCAGCAGCGAAAAACTACCCGGGACTATCTCCTACGAGCAGTACTTC.

This chain uses TRBV6-2 or TRBV6-3 with TRBJ1-1; 9 bases line up with TRBD1. The CDR3 has 18 amino acids. Per the germline V gene, CDR1 is MNHEY and CDR2 is SVGEGT. Trimming cost V 3 bases and J 1 base; bases outside gene matches: 12. The CDR3 DNA reads TGTGCCAGCAGTTATCTGCCGGGACAGGGTCCCGAGAACACTGAAGCTTTCTTT. It specifies CASSYLPGQGPENTEAFF.

The V and J genes are TRBV4-3 and TRBJ2-7; D unresolved. The CDR3 has 13 amino acids. Between the trimmed V and J ends, which lost 5 bases and 0 bases, there was a span of 8 bases. Per germline, CDR1 LGHNA and CDR2 YSLEER. CDR3 residues: CASSAVASYEQYF. CDR3 DNA sequence: TGCGCCAGCAGCGCGGTCGCCTCCTACGAGCAGTACTTC.

Written as DNA, the CDR3 is TGTGCCAGCAGCTCTCATGGGACACCGGACGATGGCTACACCTTC. It specifies CASSSHGTPDDGYTF. This chain uses TRBV7-3 with TRBJ1-2, with D possibly being TRBD1 (6 bases). Per the germline V gene, CDR1 is SGHTA and CDR2 is FQGTGA. V was trimmed by 4 bases and J by 6 bases, leaving 18 bases between them. CDR3 size: 15 residues.

V gene TRBV6-5 combines with J gene TRBJ1-3, with D tentatively TRBD1 (5 bases). The V gene's germline CDR1 is MNHEY and CDR2 SVGAGI. Trimming left V 3 bases short and J 4 bases short, with 10 bases between. The length of the CDR3 is 14 residues. CDR3 nucleotide sequence: TGTGCCAGCAGTTATTCGACAGCCGGAAACACCATATATTTT. Its protein product is CASSYSTAGNTIYF.

This clone was seen more than once but under ten times. The chain is built from TRBV7-2 and TRBJ1-1; weak D call: TRBD1 (6 bases). The V end was cut by 5 bases, the J end by 4 bases, with 14 bases between. The CDR3 sequence is 14 residues long. Germline loops: CDR1 SGHTA, CDR2 FQGNSA. CDR3 sequence reads: CASSMWTESTEAFF. In DNA, the CDR3 is TGTGCCAGCAGCATGTGGACAGAGAGCACTGAAGCTTTCTTT. The complete variable domain, with remaining parts taken from reference TRBV7-2 and TRBJ1-1, reads GAGVSQSPSNKVTEKGKDVELRCDPISGHTALYWYRQSLGQGLEFLIYFQGNSAPDKSGLPSDRFSAERTGGSVSTLTIQRTQQEDSAVYLCASSMWTESTEAFFGQGTRLTVV.

The chain combines TRBV30 with TRBJ1-1; maybe TRBD1 (5 bases). Germline assignment: CDR1 GTSNPN and CDR2 SVGIG (reference sequence). The CDR3 is 11 residues long. V was trimmed by 3 bases and J by 9 bases, leaving 11 bases between them. The CDR3 region has the DNA TGTGCCTGGAGGGGGCTAGCGAAAGCTTTCTTT. This encodes CAWRGLAKAFF. Looking up the rest from reference TRBV30 and TRBJ1-1 gives the full variable domain: SQTIHQWPATLVQPVGSPLSLECTVEGTSNPNLYWYRQAAGRGLQLLFYSVGIGQISSEVPQNLSASRPQDRQFILSSKKLLLSDSGFYLCAWRGLAKAFFGQGTRLTVV.